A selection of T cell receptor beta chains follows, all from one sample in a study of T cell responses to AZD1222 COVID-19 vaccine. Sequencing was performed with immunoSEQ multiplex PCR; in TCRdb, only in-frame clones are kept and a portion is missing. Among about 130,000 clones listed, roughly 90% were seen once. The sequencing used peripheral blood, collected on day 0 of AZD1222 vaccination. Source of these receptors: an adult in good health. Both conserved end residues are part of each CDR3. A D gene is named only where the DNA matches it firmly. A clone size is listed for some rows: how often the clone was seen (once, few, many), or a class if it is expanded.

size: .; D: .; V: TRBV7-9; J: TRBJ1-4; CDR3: CASRPNIRGANEKLFF; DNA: TGTGCCAGCAGACCAAATATTCGGGGGGCTAATGAAAAACTGTTTTTT
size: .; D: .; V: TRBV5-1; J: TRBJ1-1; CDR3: CASSPQGTNTEAFF; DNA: TGCGCCAGCAGCCCACAGGGTACGAACACTGAAGCTTTCTTT
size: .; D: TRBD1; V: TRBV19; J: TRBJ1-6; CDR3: CASADRGYSPLHF; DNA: TGTGCCAGTGCCGACAGGGGGTACTCACCCCTCCACTTT
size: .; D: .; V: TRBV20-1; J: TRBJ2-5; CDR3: CSASGRRETQYF; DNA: TGCAGTGCTAGTGGTCGGCGGGAGACCCAGTACTTC
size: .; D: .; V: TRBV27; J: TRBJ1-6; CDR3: CASSFLGDNSPLHF; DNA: TGTGCCAGCAGTTTTCTGGGAGATAATTCACCCCTCCACTTT
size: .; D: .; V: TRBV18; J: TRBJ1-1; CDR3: CASSPAGDTEAFF; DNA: TGTGCCAGCTCACCCGCAGGGGACACTGAAGCTTTCTTT
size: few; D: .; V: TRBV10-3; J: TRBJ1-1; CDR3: CAIGTGYRHTEAFF; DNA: TGTGCCATCGGAACAGGGTATAGGCACACTGAAGCTTTCTTT
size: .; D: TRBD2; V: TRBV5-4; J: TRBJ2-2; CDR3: CASSLGLAGAGELFF; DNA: TGTGCCAGCAGCTTGGGACTAGCGGGAGCCGGGGAGCTGTTTTTT
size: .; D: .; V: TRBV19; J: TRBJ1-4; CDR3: CASSIVAGNNEKLFF; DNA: TGTGCCAGTAGTATTGTCGCCGGTAATAATGAAAAACTGTTTTTT
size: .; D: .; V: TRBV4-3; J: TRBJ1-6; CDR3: CASSQDNAGYNSPLHF; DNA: TGCGCCAGCAGCCAAGATAACGCAGGGTATAATTCACCCCTCCACTTT
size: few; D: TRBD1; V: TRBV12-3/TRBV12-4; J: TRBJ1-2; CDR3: CASSLMTGDGYTF; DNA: TGTGCCAGCAGTTTGATGACAGGGGACGGCTACACCTTC
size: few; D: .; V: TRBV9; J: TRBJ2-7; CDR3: CASSADRGVNPYEQYF; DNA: TGTGCCAGCAGCGCAGATCGCGGGGTAAATCCCTACGAGCAGTACTTC
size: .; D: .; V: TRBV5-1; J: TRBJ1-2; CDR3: CASSRDSNGYTF; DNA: TGCGCCAGCAGCCGCGACAGCAATGGCTACACCTTC
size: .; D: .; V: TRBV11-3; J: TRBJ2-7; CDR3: CASSPSPQGRHEQYF; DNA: TGTGCCAGCAGCCCCAGCCCGCAGGGACGGCACGAGCAGTACTTC
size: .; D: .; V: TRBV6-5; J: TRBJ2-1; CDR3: CASSDSSSYNEQFF; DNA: TGTGCCAGCAGTGACTCGAGCTCCTACAATGAGCAGTTCTTC
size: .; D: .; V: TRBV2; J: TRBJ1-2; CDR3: CASVYGGEYYGYTF; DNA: TGTGCCAGCGTATACGGAGGGGAATACTATGGCTACACCTTC
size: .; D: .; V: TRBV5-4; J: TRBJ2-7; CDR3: CASSLVAGYEQYF; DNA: TGTGCCAGCAGCTTGGTCGCGGGATACGAGCAGTACTTC
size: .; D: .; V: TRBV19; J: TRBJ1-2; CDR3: CASVREGAGANYGYTF; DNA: TGTGCCAGCGTAAGGGAAGGGGCAGGAGCTAACTATGGCTACACCTTC
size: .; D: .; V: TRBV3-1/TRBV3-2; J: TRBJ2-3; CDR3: CASSLGVTSTDTQYF; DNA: TGTGCCAGCAGCCTAGGGGTTACTAGCACAGATACGCAGTATTTT
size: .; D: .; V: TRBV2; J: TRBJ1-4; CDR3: CASTRDTSTNEKLFF; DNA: TGTGCCAGCACCCGGGACACTTCAACTAATGAAAAACTGTTTTTT
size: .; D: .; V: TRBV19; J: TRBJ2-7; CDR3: CASSAGKGDEQYF; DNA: TGTGCCAGTAGTGCGGGGAAGGGAGACGAGCAGTACTTC
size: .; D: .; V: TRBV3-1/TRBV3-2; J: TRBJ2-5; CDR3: CASSHGGGVQETQYF; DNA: TGTGCCAGCAGCCATGGAGGCGGGGTACAAGAGACCCAGTACTTC
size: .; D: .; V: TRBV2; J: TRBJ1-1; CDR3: CASLRRADTEAFF; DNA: TGTGCCAGCCTAAGGAGAGCAGACACTGAAGCTTTCTTT
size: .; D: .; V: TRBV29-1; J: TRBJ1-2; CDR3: CSVGRPGGGYTF; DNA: TGCAGCGTTGGCAGGCCCGGGGGAGGCTACACCTTC
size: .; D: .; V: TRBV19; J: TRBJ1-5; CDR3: CASSRVARQPQHF; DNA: TGTGCCTCATCCCGGGTGGCTAGGCAGCCCCAGCATTTT
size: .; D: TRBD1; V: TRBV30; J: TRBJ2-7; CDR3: CAWSQTGSYEQYF; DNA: TGTGCCTGGAGTCAGACAGGGAGCTACGAGCAGTACTTC
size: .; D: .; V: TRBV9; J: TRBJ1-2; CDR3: CASSVTGTGGYTF; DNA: TGTGCCAGCAGCGTAACAGGGACTGGTGGCTACACCTTC
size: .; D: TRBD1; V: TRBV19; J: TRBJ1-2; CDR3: CASSIGTGYGYTF; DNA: TGTGCCAGTAGTATAGGGACAGGCTATGGCTACACCTTC
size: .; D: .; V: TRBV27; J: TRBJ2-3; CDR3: CASGLGVGTDTQYF; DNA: TGTGCCAGCGGGTTGGGGGTAGGGACAGATACGCAGTATTTT
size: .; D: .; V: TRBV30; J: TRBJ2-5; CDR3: CAWSFLGETQYF; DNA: TGTGCCTGGAGTTTCTTAGGGGAGACCCAGTACTTC
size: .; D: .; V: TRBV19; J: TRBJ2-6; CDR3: CASSIDGTGISGANVLTF; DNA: TGTGCCAGTAGTATAGATGGCACAGGGATTTCTGGGGCCAACGTCCTGACTTTC
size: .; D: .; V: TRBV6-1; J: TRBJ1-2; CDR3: CASSESGRDRDGYTF; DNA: TGTGCCAGCAGTGAAAGTGGCAGGGATCGCGATGGCTACACCTTC
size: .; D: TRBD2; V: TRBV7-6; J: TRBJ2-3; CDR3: CASSPLPAGGSDTQYF; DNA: TGTGCCAGCAGCCCCCTCCCGGCGGGAGGATCAGATACGCAGTATTTT
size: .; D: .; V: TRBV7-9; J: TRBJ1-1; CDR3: CASSRVLGNTEAFF; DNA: TGTGCCAGCAGCCGCGTCTTAGGGAACACTGAAGCTTTCTTT
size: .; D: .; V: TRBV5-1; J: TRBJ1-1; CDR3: CASSLGQLLPEAFF; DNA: TGCGCCAGCAGCTTGGGACAGCTTCTTCCTGAAGCTTTCTTT
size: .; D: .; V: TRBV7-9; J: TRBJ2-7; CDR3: CASSPRDRLLYEQYF; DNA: TGTGCCAGCAGCCCCCGGGACCGTTTGTTGTACGAGCAGTACTTC
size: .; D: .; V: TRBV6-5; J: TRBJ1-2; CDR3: CASSYGDNYGYTF; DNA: TGTGCCAGCAGTTACGGGGACAACTATGGCTACACCTTC
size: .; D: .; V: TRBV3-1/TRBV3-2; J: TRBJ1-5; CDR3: CASSQDLGRHQPQHF; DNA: TGTGCCAGCAGCCAAGATTTGGGGAGGCATCAACCCCAGCATTTT
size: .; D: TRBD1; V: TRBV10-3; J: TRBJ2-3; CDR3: CAISESGTATDTQYF; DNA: TGTGCCATCAGTGAGTCGGGGACAGCCACAGATACGCAGTATTTT
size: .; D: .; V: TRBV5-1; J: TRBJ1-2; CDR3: CASSDQTGDVYGYTF; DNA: TGCGCCAGCAGCGACCAGACAGGCGACGTCTATGGCTACACCTTC
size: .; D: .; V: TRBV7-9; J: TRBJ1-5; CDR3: CASSLVGDIVAQHF; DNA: TGTGCCAGCAGCTTAGTAGGAGATATTGTGGCCCAGCATTTT
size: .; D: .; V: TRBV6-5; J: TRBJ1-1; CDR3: CASSYSPSGNTEAFF; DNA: TGTGCCAGCAGTTACTCCCCATCAGGGAACACTGAAGCTTTCTTT